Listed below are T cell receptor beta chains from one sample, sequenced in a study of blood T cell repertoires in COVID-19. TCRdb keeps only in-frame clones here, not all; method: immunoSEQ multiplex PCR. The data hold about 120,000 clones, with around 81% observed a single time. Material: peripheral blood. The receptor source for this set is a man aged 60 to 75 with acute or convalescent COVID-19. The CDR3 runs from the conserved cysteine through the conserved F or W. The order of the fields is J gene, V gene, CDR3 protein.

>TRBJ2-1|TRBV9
CASSVGSSGRLYNEQFF
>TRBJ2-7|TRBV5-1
CASSPSRPGVEQYF
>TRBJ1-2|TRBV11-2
CASSSNAGTVYGYTF
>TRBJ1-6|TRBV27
CASSKLDRRPLHF
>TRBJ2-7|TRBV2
CASSERQGLYEQYF
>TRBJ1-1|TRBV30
CAWSEGQGAYTEAFF
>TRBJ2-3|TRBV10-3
CAISETFSGRTPDTQYF
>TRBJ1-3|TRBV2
CASSAGGSGNTIYF
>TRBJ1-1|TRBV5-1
CASSLDRRTEAFF
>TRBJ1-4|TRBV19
CASSIRTGGFEKLFF
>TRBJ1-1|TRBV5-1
CASHSESTVFMNTEAFF
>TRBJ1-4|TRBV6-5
CASRLPGEKLFF
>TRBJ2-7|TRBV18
CASSTRTGFYEQYF
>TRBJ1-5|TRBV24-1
CATSDTQGSPNQPQHF
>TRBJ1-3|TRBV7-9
CASSLTRTGGSSGNTIYF
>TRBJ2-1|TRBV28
CASDRAGGDNEQFF
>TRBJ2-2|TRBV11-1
CASSPGQGYTGELFF
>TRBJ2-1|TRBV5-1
CASSLAPGGPSSYNEQFF
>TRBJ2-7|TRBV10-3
CAISDGLAGGGYEQYF
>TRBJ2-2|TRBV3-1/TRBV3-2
CASSQRTGVGNTGELFF
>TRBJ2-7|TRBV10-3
CAISESNPASGRERTYEQYF
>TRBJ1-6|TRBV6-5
CASSYKAGGSNSPLHF
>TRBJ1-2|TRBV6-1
CASSSGQGALDGYTF
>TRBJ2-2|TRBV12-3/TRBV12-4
CASSFSIGELFF
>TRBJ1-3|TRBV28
CASSLNGGSGNTIYF
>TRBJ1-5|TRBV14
CASSQRGNNQPQHF
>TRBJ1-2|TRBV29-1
CSAQGPGYTF